This T cell receptor beta chain derives from a study of T cells after yellow fever vaccination. There are many counts of this clonotype. Via MiXCR, TCRdb re-called the 5' RACE reads, giving one row per CDR3 protein. The repertoire holds 300,000 to 450,000 distinct CDR3 sequences, about 6% seen once, with 14% to 15% in the top ten. CDR1 is SQVTM, CDR2 ANQGSEA, per germline. This CDR3 is 14 amino acids long. The ends were cut back, 0 bases at V and 5 bases at J, with 11 bases in the middle. The chain uses TRBV29-1 and TRBJ1-3; D unclear. The sample consisted of PBMCs, taken 5 days after the yellow fever booster vaccination. The TCR originated in a young man who received the YFV17D yellow fever vaccine. The CDR3 region is CSVEDRADRNTIYF. CDR3 bases: TGCAGCGTTGAAGATAGGGCCGATAGAAACACCATATATTTT.